This passage covers 30 T cell receptor beta chains from one sample sequenced in a study of blood T cell repertoires in COVID-19. Repertoires were generated with immunoSEQ multiplex PCR, while TCRdb's copy carries only in-frame clones and drops some. This table holds roughly 120,000 clones, about 85% found once. Source material: peripheral blood. The receptors were sampled from a man between 60 and 75 years old with acute or convalescent COVID-19.

This clone was counted between two and nine times. An end of the junction does not agree with germline; a read error may underlie this. The chain has TRBV7-7 and TRBJ2-1, with 11 bases identical to TRBD2. Germline lookup yields CDR1 SSHAT and CDR2 FNYEAQ (reference sequence). The CDR3 is made up of 15 amino acids. CDR3 sequence (DNA): TGTGCTAGCAGCTTAGGACTAGCGGGTGGGAATGAGCAGTTCTTC. This translates into CASSLGLAGGNEQFF.

The chain has TRBV19 and TRBJ1-1, with a tentative D call TRBD1 (5 bases). Germline V gene sequence: CDR1 LNHDA, CDR2 SQIVND (reference sequence). V lost 2 bases, J lost 4 bases, and 8 bases lay in between. This CDR3 region has 13 residues. CDR3 nucleotide sequence: TGTGCCAGTAGTATAACGGGGGGCACTGAAGCTTTCTTT. As protein: CASSITGGTEAFF. The variable domain in full, with the rest retrieved from reference TRBV19 and TRBJ1-1, is DGGITQSPKYLFRKEGQNVTLSCEQNLNHDAMYWYRQDPGQGLRLIYYSQIVNDFQKGDIAEGYSVSREKKESFPLTVTSAQKNPTAFYLCASSITGGTEAFFGQGTRLTVV.

The chain joins TRBV5-1 to TRBJ2-2; D perhaps matches TRBD2 (6 bases). V gave up 2 bases and J gave up 5 bases, with 16 bases separating them. Germline V gene lookup returns CDR1 SGHRS and CDR2 YFSETQ. The CDR3 length is 16 residues. Here the CDR3 DNA reads TGCGCCAGCAGCTTCGGGAGAACGTTGGGGACCGGGGAGCTGTTTTTT. Amino acid sequence: CASSFGRTLGTGELFF.

The rearrangement uses TRBV5-4 and TRBJ2-7; 11 bases map to TRBD1. Per germline, CDR1 SGHNT and CDR2 YYREEE (reference sequence). Trimming at V came to 4 bases and at J to 6 bases, leaving 9 bases not matched to a gene. The CDR3 length is 15 residues. CDR3 protein: CASSVGQGVTGEQYF. CDR3 nucleotide sequence: TGTGCCAGCAGCGTGGGACAGGGGGTGACGGGCGAGCAGTACTTC.

The CDR3 protein is CASSIDRNRGDSYEQYF. The CDR3 coding sequence is TGTGCCAGTAGTATAGATCGAAATCGGGGGGACTCCTACGAGCAGTACTTC. This sequence joins TRBV19 and TRBJ2-7; 7 bases are shared with TRBD2. The CDR3 has 17 residues. Germline V lookup: CDR1 LNHDA, CDR2 SQIVND (reference sequence). V lost 0 bases, J lost 0 bases, and 8 bases stayed unmatched.

This clone showed up just once. The rearrangement uses TRBV6-5 and TRBJ2-7; TRBD2 might be the D (5 bases). The CDR3 runs 14 residues. CDR1 is MNHEY and CDR2 is SVGAGI in the germline V gene. The V end was cut by 4 bases, the J end by 3 bases, with 13 bases between. The CDR3, as DNA: TGTGCCAGCAGTTCCGGTGGGGAGTACTACGAGCAGTACTTC. Residues: CASSSGGEYYEQYF.

The chain recombines TRBV6-1 with TRBJ2-1; 7 nucleotides agree with TRBD2. V trimming: 5 bases; J trimming: 1 base; junction bases outside the gene matches: 5. The CDR3 runs to 15 residues. The V gene's germline CDR1 is MNHNS and CDR2 SASEGT. The CDR3 loop reads CASSTGGGSYNEQFF. In DNA, the CDR3 is TGTGCCAGCAGTACTGGGGGAGGGTCCTACAATGAGCAGTTCTTC.

The chain joins TRBV6-5 to TRBJ2-5; 7 bases line up with TRBD1. Trimming removed 6 bases from V and 4 bases from J; junction bases left unmatched: 5. Looked up from germline, CDR1 is MNHEY and CDR2 is SVGAGI. The CDR3 spans 13 residues. The CDR3 loop is CASSGQVGETQYF. The CDR3 bases are TGTGCCAGCAGCGGACAGGTTGGAGAGACCCAGTACTTC.

The genes are TRBV7-3 and TRBJ2-3, with 8 positions matching TRBD2. Germline assignment: CDR1 SGHTA and CDR2 FQGTGA. CDR3 length equals 14 residues. The V and J ends lost 6 bases and 6 bases, in that order; junction bases with no gene match: 8. The CDR3 coding sequence is TGTGCCAGCAGTTATAGCGGGATGACGGATACGCAGTATTTT. It codes for CASSYSGMTDTQYF.

V is TRBV19 and J is TRBJ1-2; TRBD1 matches at 9 bases. The CDR3 covers 15 residues. The V segment lost 3 bases and the J segment 7 bases; nucleotides outside the gene matches: 9. Per the germline V gene, CDR1 is LNHDA and CDR2 is SQIVND (reference sequence). CDR3 nucleotide sequence: TGTGCCAGTAGTATCGGGGACAGGGCCTACGGTGGCTACACCTTC. Translated: CASSIGDRAYGGYTF.

J is TRBJ2-6 and V is TRBV11-3, with D tentatively TRBD1 (7 bases). V was clipped by 5 bases and J by 6 bases, with 14 bases between them. CDR1 and CDR2 from the germline V gene are SGHNT and YENEEA. This CDR3 contains 15 residues. CDR3 loop: CASSGGGVEANVLTF. The CDR3 bases are TGTGCCAGCAGCGGAGGGGGCGTTGAGGCCAACGTCCTGACTTTC. The variable domain in full, with the rest retrieved from reference TRBV11-3 and TRBJ2-6, is EAGVVQSPRYKIIEKKQPVAFWCNPISGHNTLYWYLQNLGQGPELLIRYENEEAVDDSQLPKDRFSAERLKGVDSTLKIQPAELGDSAVYLCASSGGGVEANVLTFGAGSRLTVL.

This clone was seen more than once but under ten times. The J gene is TRBJ1-5, the V gene TRBV11-2, with 7 bases lining up with TRBD1. CDR3 length equals 15 residues. Per the germline V gene, CDR1 is SGHAT and CDR2 is FQNNGV. The junction had 8 bases not matched to a gene; V was cut back by 5 bases and J by 4 bases. CDR3 nucleotides: TGTGCCAGCAGCCAGGGGGAGAGCCCTAATCAGCCCCAGCATTTT. Its protein is CASSQGESPNQPQHF. Full variable domain (rest looked up from reference TRBV11-2 and TRBJ1-5): EAGVAQSPRYKIIEKRQSVAFWCNPISGHATLYWYQQILGQGPKLLIQFQNNGVVDDSQLPKDRFSAERLKGVDSTLKIQPAKLEDSAVYLCASSQGESPNQPQHFGDGTRLSIL.

This chain uses TRBV9 with TRBJ2-2; 16 bases line up with TRBD2. The V segment lost 4 bases and the J segment 7 bases; nucleotides outside the gene matches: 10. The CDR3 totals 18 residues. Germline CDR1 and CDR2: SGDLS and YYNGEE. The CDR3 nucleotides read TGTGCCAGCAGCTTTGCCGGGACTAGCGGGAGGGTCGGCGGGGAGCTGTTTTTT. This encodes CASSFAGTSGRVGGELFF. Full variable domain (missing parts from reference TRBV9 and TRBJ2-2): DSGVTQTPKHLITATGQRVTLRCSPRSGDLSVYWYQQSLDQGLQFLIQYYNGEERAKGNILERFSAQQFPDLHSELNLSSLELGDSALYFCASSFAGTSGRVGGELFFGEGSRLTVL.

This clone has more than one count but fewer than ten. The chain combines TRBV19 with TRBJ2-1, with 8 positions matching TRBD2. Germline V lookup: CDR1 LNHDA, CDR2 SQIVND (reference sequence). V shed 5 bases, J shed 0 bases, and the junction held 12 bases outside the gene matches. The CDR3 extends over 18 amino acids. The CDR3 sequence is CASSPFGGGRLSYNEQFF. CDR3 in DNA: TGTGCCAGTAGTCCCTTTGGTGGCGGGAGGCTCTCCTACAATGAGCAGTTCTTC.

CDR3 in amino acids: CASSPWGRGTGEQYF. The DNA of the CDR3 is TGTGCCAGCAGTCCGTGGGGGAGGGGGACAGGGGAGCAGTACTTC. The V call is TRBV6-2 or TRBV6-3, the J call TRBJ2-7, with 9 bases fitting TRBD1. V gave up 5 bases and J gave up 7 bases; unmatched junction bases: 12. This CDR3 has 15 residues. Germline V gene data show CDR1 as MNHEY and CDR2 as SVGEGT.

The rearrangement links TRBV6-4 to TRBJ2-1; a weak D match, TRBD2 (7 bases). The CDR3 length is 16 residues. V was cut by 6 bases and J by 5 bases, with 20 bases left in between. Germline CDR1 and CDR2: MRHNA and SNTAGT. The chain's CDR3 is CASSRMGGRGDNEQFF. The CDR3 DNA is TGTGCCAGCAGCCGGATGGGGGGGCGTGGAGACAATGAGCAGTTCTTC.

The chain links TRBV25-1 to TRBJ2-1; 7 positions match TRBD1. The trim removed 2 bases at V and 0 bases at J, leaving 4 bases unmatched. The CDR3 consists of 16 residues. Per the germline V gene, CDR1 is MGHDK and CDR2 is SYGVNS. The CDR3 loop reads CASSEEGTASYNEQFF. In nucleotides, the CDR3 is TGTGCCAGCAGTGAAGAAGGGACAGCCTCCTACAATGAGCAGTTCTTC.

The chain couples TRBV29-1 to TRBJ1-2; D unresolved. The length of the CDR3 is 12 residues. Germline loops: CDR1 SQVTM, CDR2 ANQGSEA. The V gene lost 3 bases and the J gene lost 5 bases, with 10 bases spanning the gap. The CDR3 sequence: CSVDEAAYGYTF. CDR3 bases: TGCAGCGTTGATGAGGCCGCATATGGCTACACCTTC.

In regard to this clone: A read error is possible here, since a much larger clone lies one base away. The chain recombines TRBV28 with TRBJ1-6; D possibly corresponds to TRBD1 (5 bases). The germline V gene has CDR1 MDHEN and CDR2 SYDVKM. The CDR3 spans 11 residues. CDR3 DNA: TGTGCCGGCAGTTTAGCAGGGAACCTCCACTTT. It codes for CAGSLAGNLHF. The whole variable domain, filled in from reference TRBV28 and TRBJ1-6, reads DVKVTQSSRYLVKRTGEKVFLECVQDMDHENMFWYRQDPGLGLRLIYFSYDVKMKEKGDIPEGYSVSREKKERFSLILESASTNQTSMYLCAGSLAGNLHFGNGTRLTVT.

This chain joins TRBV28 and TRBJ1-2; D might be TRBD1 (5 bases). The CDR3 length is 13 residues. The germline V and J ends were trimmed by 3 bases and 3 bases, with 8 bases remaining between them. Germline CDR1 MDHEN, CDR2 SYDVKM. The CDR3 protein is CASSFRQYYGYTF. In nucleotides, the CDR3 is TGTGCCAGCAGTTTTAGACAGTACTATGGCTACACCTTC.

The rearrangement uses TRBV28 and TRBJ2-2, with a possible D match to TRBD2 (5 bases). Trimming removed 7 bases at V and 0 bases at J, with 15 bases between. The V gene's germline CDR1 is MDHEN and CDR2 SYDVKM. The CDR3 is made up of 16 amino acids. This CDR3 reads CASTPWTGTNTGELFF. In nucleotides, the CDR3 is TGTGCCAGCACCCCATGGACTGGTACGAACACCGGGGAGCTGTTTTTT.

This chain connects TRBV6-5 to TRBJ2-7, with 10 bases fitting TRBD1. The V gene's germline CDR1 is MNHEY and CDR2 SVGAGI. Germline trimming cut 8 bases from V and 6 bases from J; bases unmatched to any gene: 13. This CDR3 is built from 15 residues. The CDR3 DNA follows: TGTGCCAGCTCCTCAGAGACAGGGGGCTACGCCGAGCAGTACTTC. This encodes CASSSETGGYAEQYF.

The CDR3 spells CASSIADTQYF. The CDR3 nucleotides are TGTGCCAGCAGCATAGCAGATACGCAGTATTTT. The chain employs TRBV12-3 or TRBV12-4 and TRBJ2-3; D unclear. This CDR3 is 11 amino acids long. V lost 6 bases, J lost 4 bases, and 5 bases lay in between.

V is TRBV20-1 and J is TRBJ1-1; D perhaps matches TRBD1 (5 bases). The length of the CDR3 is 11 residues. The germline gives CDR1 DFQATT, CDR2 SNEGSKA (reference sequence). Trimming cost V 6 bases and J 10 bases, with 15 bases left between them. The CDR3 sequence is CSAQQQGIAFF. The DNA for the CDR3 is TGCAGTGCACAGCAGCAGGGAATAGCTTTCTTT.

The CDR3 region has the DNA TGCGCCAGCAGCCAAAGCGGGAGCTCCTACAATGAGCAGTTCTTC. This gives the protein CASSQSGSSYNEQFF. The V and J genes are TRBV4-3 and TRBJ2-1; 8 bases agree with TRBD2. V gave up 2 bases and J gave up 0 bases; unmatched junction bases: 0. The CDR3 loop spans 15 amino acids. CDR1 and CDR2 from the germline V gene are LGHNA and YSLEER.

The genes are TRBV23-1 and TRBJ2-7; no definite D call. TRBV23-1 is labeled an ORF, and its function is uncertain. Trimming took off 3 bases at V and 2 bases at J, with 14 bases between the two ends. The CDR3 totals 15 residues. The CDR3 DNA is TGCGCCAGCAGTCAGCCCCGGGTAGTCACCTACGAGCAGTACTTC. It yields the protein CASSQPRVVTYEQYF.

CDR3 DNA sequence: TGTGCCAGCTCACCCGGTCGACAGGGTGACGCTGAAGCTTTCTTT. This gives the protein CASSPGRQGDAEAFF. V is TRBV18 and J is TRBJ1-1, with 7 bases fitting TRBD1. From germline, CDR1 is KGHSH and CDR2 LQKENI. V lost 3 bases, J lost 6 bases, and 10 bases stayed unmatched. The CDR3 contains 15 residues.

This chain uses TRBV2 with TRBJ2-3; 8 positions agree with TRBD1. J lost 4 bases, V lost 6 bases, and 6 bases had no gene match. CDR3 length equals 14 residues. CDR1 is SNHLY, CDR2 FYNNEI, per germline. The CDR3 here is CASRPGQGSDTQYF. In nucleotides, the CDR3 is TGTGCCAGCAGACCTGGACAGGGTTCAGATACGCAGTATTTT.

The V gene is TRBV5-8, the J gene TRBJ2-3, with D perhaps TRBD2 (6 bases). The V gene's germline CDR1 is SGHTS and CDR2 YDEGEE. Trimming left V 2 bases short and J 0 bases short, with 10 bases between. The CDR3 totals 15 residues. The CDR3 DNA reads TGTGCCAGCAGCTTTAGCGGATCTAGCACAGATACGCAGTATTTT. Translation: CASSFSGSSTDTQYF.

This clone occurred a few times. This sequence joins TRBV15 and TRBJ1-1; a possible D gene is TRBD1 (5 bases). V was trimmed by 5 bases and J by 1 base, leaving 14 bases between them. This CDR3 contains 15 residues. Germline CDR1 and CDR2: LNHNV and YYDKDF (reference sequence). CDR3 coding DNA: TGTGCCACCAGCGCGTTTGGGGCCGCGAACACTGAAGCTTTCTTT. Translation gives CATSAFGAANTEAFF.